Sequencing of this T cell receptor (beta chain) was carried out in a study of blood T cell repertoires in COVID-19. From germline, CDR1 is LNHDA and CDR2 SQIVND (reference sequence). V was trimmed by 6 bases and J by 4 bases, leaving 24 bases between them. There are 17 residues in the CDR3. Sequencing was performed with immunoSEQ multiplex PCR; in TCRdb, only in-frame clones are kept and a portion is missing. This table holds almost 300,000 clones, under 90% found once. The rearrangement joins TRBV19 to TRBJ1-2; no firm D call. The sequence came from a woman aged 25 to 39 with COVID-19, enrolled during active disease. The source material was peripheral blood. The CDR3 sequence: CASRRPYSRSDPYGYTF. In DNA form, the CDR3 reads TGTGCCAGTAGGAGACCATATTCCAGGTCCGATCCCTATGGCTACACCTTC.